This T cell receptor beta chain emerged from a study of beta chain features in type 1 diabetes. Regarding the study as a whole: Moderately but significantly shorter TCRB CDR3s were found in Type 1 diabetes patients in all four CD4+ subsets.

The CDR3 totals 12 residues. Germline V gene sequence: CDR1 LNHDA, CDR2 SQIVND (reference sequence). All of the isolated RNA was reverse transcribed, so expressed TCRB transcripts were sequenced. The method was immunoSEQ multiplex PCR; TCRdb's version includes in-frame clones alone and lacks a portion of them. The sample includes 500,000 to 800,000 clones, around 12% of them seen just once. In this sample, this clone turned up a few times. The antigen remains unidentified. One end of the junction fails to match germline, which may point to a read error. Sequencing input: naive CD4+ T cells from blood. The TCR comes from a man aged 25 to 45 with type 1 diabetes. The chain joins TRBV19 to TRBJ1-3; no firm D call. In DNA form, the CDR3 reads TGTGCCAGTAGTATAGATGGACGCGCTTCCAATTTT. Translation gives CASSIDGRASNF.